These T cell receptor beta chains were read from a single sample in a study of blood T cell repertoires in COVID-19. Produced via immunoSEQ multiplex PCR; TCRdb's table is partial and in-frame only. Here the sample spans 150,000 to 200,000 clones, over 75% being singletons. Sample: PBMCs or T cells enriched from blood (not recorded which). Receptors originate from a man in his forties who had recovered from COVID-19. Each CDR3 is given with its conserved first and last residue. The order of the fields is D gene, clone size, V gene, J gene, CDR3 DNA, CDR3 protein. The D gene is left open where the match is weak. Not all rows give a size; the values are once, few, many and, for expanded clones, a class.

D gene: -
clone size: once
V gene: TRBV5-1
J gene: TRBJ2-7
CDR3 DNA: TGCGCCAGCAGCTTGGAACAGGGATTCTACGAGCAGTACTTC
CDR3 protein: CASSLEQGFYEQYF

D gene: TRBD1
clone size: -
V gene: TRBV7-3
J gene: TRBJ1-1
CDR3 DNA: TGTGCCAGCAGCTTACAGGGGGCCCACACTGAAGCTTTCTTT
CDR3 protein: CASSLQGAHTEAFF

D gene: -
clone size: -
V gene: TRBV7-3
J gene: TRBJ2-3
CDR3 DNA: TGTGCCAGCAGCTTACGAGGTTCCACAGATACGCAGTATTTT
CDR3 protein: CASSLRGSTDTQYF

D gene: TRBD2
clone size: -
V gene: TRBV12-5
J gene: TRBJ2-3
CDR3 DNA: TGTGCTAGTCTGGCGGGGGGGGCGATAGATACGCAGTATTTT
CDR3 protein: CASLAGGAIDTQYF

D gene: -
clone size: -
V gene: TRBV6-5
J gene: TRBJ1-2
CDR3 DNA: TGTGCCAGCAGTTACGAACTGGGGGCAGGCGATGGCTACACCTTC
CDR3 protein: CASSYELGAGDGYTF

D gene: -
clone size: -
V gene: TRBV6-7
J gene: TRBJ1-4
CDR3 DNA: TGTGCCAGCAACCCCGCCTTAAAACGGAGGGAGGGGATGCTGTTTTTT
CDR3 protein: CASNPALKRREGMLFF

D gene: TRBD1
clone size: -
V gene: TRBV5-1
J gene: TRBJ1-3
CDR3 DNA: TGCGCCAGCAGCTTGGGACAGGGGGGAATCTCTGGAAACACCATATATTTT
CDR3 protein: CASSLGQGGISGNTIYF

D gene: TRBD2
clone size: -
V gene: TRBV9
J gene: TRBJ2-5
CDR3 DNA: TGTGCCAGCAGCGTTTCGGGGGGGCAAGAGACCCAGTACTTC
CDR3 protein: CASSVSGGQETQYF

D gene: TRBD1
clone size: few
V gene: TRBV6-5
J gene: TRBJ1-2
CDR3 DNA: TGTGCCAGCAGTTACTCGGGGACAGGGGTCTATGGCTACACCTTC
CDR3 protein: CASSYSGTGVYGYTF

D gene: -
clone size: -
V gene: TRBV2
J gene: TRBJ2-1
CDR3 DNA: TGTGCCAGCAGTTCGGGATCACTAGTAAATGAGCAGTTCTTC
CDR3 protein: CASSSGSLVNEQFF

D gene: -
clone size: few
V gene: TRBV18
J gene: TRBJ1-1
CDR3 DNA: TGTGCCAGCTCCCGATCAGGGGCCGGTGACACTGAAGCTTTCTTT
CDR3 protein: CASSRSGAGDTEAFF

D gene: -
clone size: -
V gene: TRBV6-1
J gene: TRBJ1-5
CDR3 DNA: TGTGCCAGCAGTGAAAGGGGACAAGGCAATCAGCCCCAGCATTTT
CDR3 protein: CASSERGQGNQPQHF

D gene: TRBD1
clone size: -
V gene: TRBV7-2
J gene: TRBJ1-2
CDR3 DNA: TGTGCCAGCAGCTGGGGACAGGGCGCCGGGTATGGCTACACCTTC
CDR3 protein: CASSWGQGAGYGYTF

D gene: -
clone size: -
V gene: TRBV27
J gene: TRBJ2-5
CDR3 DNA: TGTGCCAGCAGTATCAACCTAGCATTGGGGGAGACCCAGTACTTC
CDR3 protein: CASSINLALGETQYF

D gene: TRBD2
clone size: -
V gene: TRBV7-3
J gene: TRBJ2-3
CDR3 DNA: TGTGCCAGCAGCTTGACTAGCGGCTACACAGATACGCAGTATTTT
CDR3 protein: CASSLTSGYTDTQYF

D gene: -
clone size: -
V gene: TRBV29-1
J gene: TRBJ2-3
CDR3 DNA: TGCAGCGTTGTGTTCCTCACAGATACGCAGTATTTT
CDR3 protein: CSVVFLTDTQYF

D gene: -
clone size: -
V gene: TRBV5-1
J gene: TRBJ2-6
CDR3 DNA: TGCGCCAGCAGCTCGAGGTCGGGGTCTGGGGCCAACGTCCTGACTTTC
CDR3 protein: CASSSRSGSGANVLTF

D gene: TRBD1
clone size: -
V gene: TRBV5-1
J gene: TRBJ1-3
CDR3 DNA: TGCGCCAGCAGCTACGCGGGACAGCACTCTGGAAACACCATATATTTT
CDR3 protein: CASSYAGQHSGNTIYF

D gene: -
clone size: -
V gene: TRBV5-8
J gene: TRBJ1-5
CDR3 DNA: TGTGCCAGCAGCTTAGGTGTGACACCTAATAGCAATCAGCCCCAGCATTTT
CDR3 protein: CASSLGVTPNSNQPQHF

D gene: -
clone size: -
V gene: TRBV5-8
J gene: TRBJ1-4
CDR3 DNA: TGTGCCAGCAGCCCGGAGGCGGGGGCTAATGAAAAACTGTTTTTT
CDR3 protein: CASSPEAGANEKLFF

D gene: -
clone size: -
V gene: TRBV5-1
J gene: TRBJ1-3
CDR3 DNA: TGCGCCAGCAGCCTGGCCACAGGCTCTGGAAACACCATATATTTT
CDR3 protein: CASSLATGSGNTIYF

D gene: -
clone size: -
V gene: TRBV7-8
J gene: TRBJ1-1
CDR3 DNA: TGTGCCAGCAGGAAGGACGGGATGAACACTGAAGCTTTCTTT
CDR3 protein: CASRKDGMNTEAFF

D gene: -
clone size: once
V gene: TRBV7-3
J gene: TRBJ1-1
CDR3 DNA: TGTGCCAGCAGCTCCTCTTCGACAGTATGGAACACTGAAGCTTTCTTT
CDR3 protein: CASSSSSTVWNTEAFF

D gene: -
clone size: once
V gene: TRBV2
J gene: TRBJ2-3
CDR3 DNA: TGTGCCAGCAGTGTTATGGGGCAAACAGATACGCAGTATTTT
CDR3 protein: CASSVMGQTDTQYF

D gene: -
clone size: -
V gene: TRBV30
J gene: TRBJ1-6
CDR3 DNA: TGTGCCTGGATGGCAGGGGATTCACCCCTCCACTTT
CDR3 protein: CAWMAGDSPLHF

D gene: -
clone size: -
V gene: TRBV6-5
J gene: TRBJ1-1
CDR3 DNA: TGTGCCAGCAGTTACTCGGCCGGGAGCATCAGCACTGAAGCTTTCTTT
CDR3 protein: CASSYSAGSISTEAFF

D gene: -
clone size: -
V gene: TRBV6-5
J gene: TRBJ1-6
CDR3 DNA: TGTGCCAGCAGTTACCCCTCGGGAGGGGGACCCCTCCACTTT
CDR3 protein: CASSYPSGGGPLHF

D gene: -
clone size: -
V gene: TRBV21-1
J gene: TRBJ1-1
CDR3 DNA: TGTGCCAGCAGCAAAGCACCGGGGGGGAACACTGAAGCTTTCTTT
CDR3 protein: CASSKAPGGNTEAFF

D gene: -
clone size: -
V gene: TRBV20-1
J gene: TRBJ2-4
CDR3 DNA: TGCAGTGCCTACGACACGGTTCAGTACTTC
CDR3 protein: CSAYDTVQYF

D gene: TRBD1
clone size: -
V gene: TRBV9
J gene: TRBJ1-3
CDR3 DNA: TGTGCCAGCAGCGTCGACGGACAGGGCGACTCTGGAAACACCATATATTTT
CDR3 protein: CASSVDGQGDSGNTIYF

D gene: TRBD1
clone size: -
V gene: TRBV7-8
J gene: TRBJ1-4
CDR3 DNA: TGTGCCAGCAGCTTGGGCAGGGCAGGGGGAAGTCTTACTGAAAAACTGTTTTTT
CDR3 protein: CASSLGRAGGSLTEKLFF

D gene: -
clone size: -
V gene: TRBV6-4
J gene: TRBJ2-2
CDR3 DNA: TGTGCCAGCAGCAGAGGCTCTCTGGTAAACACCGGGGAGCTGTTTTTT
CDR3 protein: CASSRGSLVNTGELFF

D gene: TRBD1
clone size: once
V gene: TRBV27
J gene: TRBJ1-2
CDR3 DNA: TGTGCCAGCTGGAACAGGGGGTTCTATGGCTACACCTTC
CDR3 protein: CASWNRGFYGYTF

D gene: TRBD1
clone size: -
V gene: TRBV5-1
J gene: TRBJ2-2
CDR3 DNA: TGCGCCAGCAGATGGGACAGGGCCGGGGAGCTGTTTTTT
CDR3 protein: CASRWDRAGELFF

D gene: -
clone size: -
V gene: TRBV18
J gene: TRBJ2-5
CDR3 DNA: TGTGCCAGCTCACCACCAGAGGGCCGGGAGACCCAGTACTTC
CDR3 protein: CASSPPEGRETQYF

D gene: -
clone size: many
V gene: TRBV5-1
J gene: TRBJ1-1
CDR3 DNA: TGCGCCAGCAGTAGGACCATGATGGCCGGGAGTGAAGCTTTCTTT
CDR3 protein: CASSRTMMAGSEAFF

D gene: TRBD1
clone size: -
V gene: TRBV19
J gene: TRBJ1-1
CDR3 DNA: TGTGCCAGTACAAAGACAGGGGGTGCCACTGAAGCTTTCTTT
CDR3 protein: CASTKTGGATEAFF

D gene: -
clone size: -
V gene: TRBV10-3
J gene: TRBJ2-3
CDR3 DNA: TGTGCCATCAGTGACTTTAGCGGCGCTAGCACAGATACGCAGTATTTT
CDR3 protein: CAISDFSGASTDTQYF

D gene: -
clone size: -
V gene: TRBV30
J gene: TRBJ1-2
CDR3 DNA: TGTGCCTGGAGTGTATCAGGAAAGGGCTACACCTTC
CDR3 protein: CAWSVSGKGYTF

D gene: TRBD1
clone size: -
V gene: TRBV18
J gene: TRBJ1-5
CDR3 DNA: TGTGCCAGCTCACCTACAGGGGACAATCAGCCCCAGCATTTT
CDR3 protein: CASSPTGDNQPQHF

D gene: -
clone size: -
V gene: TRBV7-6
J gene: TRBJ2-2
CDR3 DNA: TGTGCCAGCAGCTTGACAGTGGACACCGGGGAGCTGTTTTTT
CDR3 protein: CASSLTVDTGELFF

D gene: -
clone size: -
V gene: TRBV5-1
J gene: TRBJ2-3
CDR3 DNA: TGCGCCAGCAGCTCATCGGCGAGGACTGTCAGGACAGATACGCAGTATTTT
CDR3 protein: CASSSSARTVRTDTQYF

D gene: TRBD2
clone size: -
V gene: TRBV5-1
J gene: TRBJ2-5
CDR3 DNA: TGCGCCAGCAGCTTGCTAGCGGGGGGGCCTGAGACCCAGTACTTC
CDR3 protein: CASSLLAGGPETQYF